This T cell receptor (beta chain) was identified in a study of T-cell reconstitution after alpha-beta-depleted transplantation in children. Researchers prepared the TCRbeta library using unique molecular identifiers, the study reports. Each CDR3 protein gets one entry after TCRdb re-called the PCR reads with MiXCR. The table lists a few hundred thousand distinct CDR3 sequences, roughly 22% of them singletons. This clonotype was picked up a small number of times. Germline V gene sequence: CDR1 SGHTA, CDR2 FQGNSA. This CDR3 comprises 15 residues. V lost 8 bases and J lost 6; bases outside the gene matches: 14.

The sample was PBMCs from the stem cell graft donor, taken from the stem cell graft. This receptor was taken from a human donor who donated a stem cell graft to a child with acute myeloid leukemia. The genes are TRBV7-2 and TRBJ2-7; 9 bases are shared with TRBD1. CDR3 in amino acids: CASSLGDRVLVEQYF. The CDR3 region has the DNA TGTGCCAGCTCCTTAGGGGACAGGGTTTTGGTCGAGCAGTACTTC.